This T cell receptor (beta chain) came from a study of cytomegalovirus exposure and HLA in healthy donors. Findings of the study overall: Most of the TCR beta V segments (in an earlier analysis) were productive either about 90% or about 30% of the time.

A word on this clone: What it recognizes is unknown.

The PCR was carried out with 60 Vbeta primers and 13 Jbeta primers. The assay was immunoSEQ multiplex PCR, and TCRdb's table has in-frame clones only and misses some. The sample carries some 140,000 clones, about 74% recorded once. The TCR comes from a woman aged 60-75 years in good health and CMV-seronegative. Material: PBMCs.

DNA of the CDR3: TGCGCCAGCAGTCCGACTGGCGGGGGGCGCGATAGCAATCAGCCCCAGCATTTT. Translating gives CASSPTGGGRDSNQPQHF. V is TRBV4-1 and J is TRBJ1-5; a possible D gene is TRBD1 (6 bases). The V gene's germline CDR1 is MGHRA and CDR2 YSYEKL. Trimming took off 6 bases at V and 0 bases at J, with 21 bases between the two ends. The CDR3 length is 18 residues.